One sample yielded the 12 T cell receptor beta chains listed below, sequenced in a study of blood T cell repertoires in COVID-19. The protocol was immunoSEQ multiplex PCR, while the TCRdb copy is restricted to in-frame clones and leaves out a portion. This table has 25,000 to 35,000 clones, 55% to 80% appearing once. Material: peripheral blood. These TCRs come from a human donor in a cohort sampled during active COVID-19.

The V call is TRBV10-3, the J call TRBJ1-1; D is undetermined. Deletions cut 7 bases from V and 4 bases from J, with 13 bases between. CDR1 and CDR2 from the germline V gene are ENHRY and SYGVKD. The CDR3 extends over 13 amino acids. CDR3 amino acids: CAINKDGSTEAFF. The DNA of the CDR3 is TGTGCCATCAATAAAGATGGGAGCACTGAAGCTTTCTTT.

This clone has only a few counts. This chain links TRBV21-1 with TRBJ2-4; the table gives TRBD1 as D, unverified against the DNA. TRBV21-1 is a pseudogene locus. CDR3 length: 16 amino acids. CDR3 protein: CASSKADTFDKNIQYF. In DNA form, the CDR3 reads TGTGCCAGCAGCAAGGCAGACACTTTCGACAAAAACATTCAGTACTTC.

The gene calls are TRBV29-1 and TRBJ2-3, with 13 positions matching TRBD2. Germline CDR1 reads SQVTM; CDR2 reads ANQGSEA. V lost 3 bases, J lost 7 bases, and 4 bases stayed unmatched. This CDR3 is built from 14 residues. The CDR3 protein is CSVDHGTSGNTQYF. The CDR3, as DNA: TGCAGCGTTGATCACGGGACTAGCGGGAATACGCAGTATTTT.

This clone was picked up a small number of times. This sequence joins TRBV4-3 and TRBJ1-1, with 8 bases fitting TRBD1. This CDR3 comprises 14 residues. J gave up 4 bases and V 4 bases, and 5 bases lay outside the gene matches. Germline-derived CDR1 and CDR2 are LGHNA and YSLEER. The CDR3: CASSPTDRGTEAFF. DNA of the CDR3: TGCGCCAGCAGCCCCACCGACAGGGGCACTGAAGCTTTCTTT.

The rearrangement links TRBV3-1 (or the pseudogene TRBV3-2) to TRBJ2-1; TRBD2 matches 9 bases. Germline assignment: CDR1 LGHDT and CDR2 YNNKEL (reference sequence). The length of the CDR3 is 15 residues. V dropped 5 bases and J dropped 6; count of bases not matched to a gene: 8. CDR3 residues: CASSFSGRLGNEQFF. CDR3 nucleotides: TGTGCCAGCAGCTTCAGCGGGAGGTTAGGCAATGAGCAGTTCTTC.

V and J are TRBV5-8 and TRBJ1-5, with TRBD1 matching over 12 bases. The germline V gene has CDR1 SGHTS and CDR2 YDEGEE. The CDR3 spans 16 residues. The J segment lost 5 bases and the V segment lost 3 bases, leaving 6 bases of the junction unmatched. CDR3 in amino acids: CASSWGTGGAYQPQHF. The CDR3 bases are TGTGCCAGCAGCTGGGGGACAGGGGGCGCCTATCAGCCCCAGCATTTT.

This clone was seen only a few times. The chain uses TRBV7-9 and TRBJ2-5; D not resolved. The CDR3 has 16 residues. V was pared by 2 bases and J by 1 base, with 14 bases between. The germline V gene has CDR1 SEHNR and CDR2 FQNEAQ (reference sequence). For the CDR3, the DNA is TGTGCCAGCAGCTTATGGATTAGCCTGTTCCAAGAGACCCAGTACTTC. This gives the protein CASSLWISLFQETQYF.

The rearrangement uses TRBV12-3 or TRBV12-4 and TRBJ2-7; a weak D match, TRBD1 (6 bases). The CDR3 spans 13 residues. V was shortened by 8 bases and J by 3 bases, with 14 bases between the two germline ends. The CDR3 DNA sequence: TGTGCCAGCCGCCTTGGACAGAGCTACGAGCAGTACTTC. Residues: CASRLGQSYEQYF.

This clone was observed a few times. V gene TRBV6-6 combines with J gene TRBJ1-6; D is ambiguous. V was shortened by 8 bases and J by 0 bases, with 8 bases between the two germline ends. Germline loops: CDR1 MNHNY, CDR2 SVGAGI (reference sequence). This CDR3 has 14 amino acids. CDR3 sequence: CASQYSSYNSPLHF. DNA of the CDR3: TGTGCCAGCCAATACAGCTCCTATAATTCACCCCTCCACTTT.

The V gene is TRBV6-6, the J gene TRBJ2-7, with D unresolved. Germline CDR1 reads MNHNY; CDR2 reads SVGAGI (reference sequence). The CDR3 runs 14 residues. V lost 6 bases and J 2 bases, leaving 14 bases between the germline ends. CDR3 nucleotides: TGTGCCAGCAGAACAACAGCAAATACCTACGAGCAGTACTTC. This translates into CASRTTANTYEQYF.

The chain combines TRBV7-3 with TRBJ2-6; weak D call: TRBD2 (6 bases). Germline CDR1 and CDR2: SGHTA and FQGTGA. V lost 1 base to trimming and J lost 4 bases, with 11 bases between them. CDR3 length equals 16 residues. The CDR3 DNA is TGTGCCAGCAGCTTAAATGGGGGGACCGGGGCCAACGTCCTGACTTTC. Protein: CASSLNGGTGANVLTF.

In its sample, this clone was seen many times. This chain links TRBV25-1 with TRBJ2-1; no reliable D call. Trimming took off 3 bases at V and 7 bases at J, with 7 bases between the two ends. CDR1 is MGHDK, CDR2 SYGVNS, per germline. CDR3 length: 12 residues. This chain's CDR3 is CASSDSGNEQFF. The CDR3 DNA sequence: TGTGCCAGCAGTGATTCCGGGAATGAGCAGTTCTTC.